The 20 T cell receptor beta chains given below trace back to one sample, sequenced in a study of early T cells in non-severe SARS-CoV-2 infection. TCRdb redid the calling of the 5' RACE reads with MiXCR, one entry per CDR3 protein. The data contain 30,000 to 45,000 distinct CDR3 sequences, about 3.9% of them singletons. Source material: whole blood. The receptors come from an adult who was a healthcare worker with PCR-confirmed SARS-CoV-2 infection or an uninfected control (not recorded which).

This clonotype was counted ten times or more. CDR3 nucleotide sequence: TGTGCCAGCAGCCTAACCCAACTCCCTGAGCAGTTCTTC. It codes for CASSLTQLPEQFF. The J gene is TRBJ2-1, the V gene TRBV6-1; D unresolved. V lost 6 bases to trimming and J lost 9 bases, with 15 bases between them. The CDR3 covers 13 residues. The V gene's germline CDR1 is MNHNS and CDR2 SASEGT.

This clonotype was seen at least ten times. The gene calls are TRBV12-3 or TRBV12-4 and TRBJ1-3; unclear D gene. Between the trimmed V and J ends, which lost 1 base and 2 bases, there was a span of 18 bases. This CDR3 has 18 amino acids. CDR3: CASSLGYSVSGTGNTIYF. The DNA for the CDR3 is TGTGCCAGCAGTTTAGGATACAGTGTGTCGGGGACTGGAAACACCATATATTTT.

This clonotype was picked up many times. The chain recombines TRBV27 with TRBJ1-6; 7 bases fit TRBD1. CDR1 is MNHEY and CDR2 is SMNVEV in the germline V gene (reference sequence). The trim removed 5 bases at V and 7 bases at J, leaving 11 bases unmatched. This CDR3 spans 16 amino acids. This CDR3 is CASSLRDSARNSPLHF. The CDR3 nucleotides are TGTGCCAGCAGTCTCCGGGACAGCGCTAGGAATTCACCCCTCCACTTT.

In its sample, this clonotype was seen many times. V is TRBV14 and J is TRBJ2-4; D tentatively reads TRBD1 or TRBD2 (5 bases each). The CDR3 is 13 amino acids. Germline V gives CDR1 SGHDN, CDR2 FVKESK. The V and J ends lost 1 base and 9 bases respectively, with 10 bases between them. The CDR3 is CASSQAGRGIQYF. The CDR3 nucleotides read TGTGCCAGCAGCCAAGCAGGGAGAGGCATTCAGTACTTC. The full variable domain, in which reference TRBV14 and TRBJ2-4 provide the parts outside the CDR3, is EAGVTQFPSHSVIEKGQTVTLRCDPISGHDNLYWYRRVMGKEIKFLLHFVKESKQDESGMPNNRFLAERTGGTYSTLKVQPAELEDSGVYFCASSQAGRGIQYFGAGTRLSVL.

This chain joins TRBV3-1 and TRBJ1-1; D might be TRBD1 (6 bases). Per germline, CDR1 LGHDT and CDR2 YNNKEL (reference sequence). The CDR3 totals 13 residues. The ends were cut back, 1 base at V and 7 bases at J, with 10 bases in the middle. This chain's CDR3 is CASSQVIRGEAFF. The CDR3 DNA is TGTGCCAGCAGCCAAGTTATCAGGGGTGAAGCTTTCTTT.

This clonotype occurred many times. The chain employs TRBV12-3 or TRBV12-4 and TRBJ1-5; TRBD1 aligns across 9 bases. This CDR3 is built from 14 residues. After removal of 5 bases from V and 4 bases from J, the junction contained 3 bases not matched to a gene. CDR3: CASSPGQGNQPQHF. Written as DNA, the CDR3 is TGTGCCAGCAGTCCGGGACAGGGTAATCAGCCCCAGCATTTT.

This clonotype was counted many times. The chain carries TRBV28 and TRBJ1-6; 7 bases agree with TRBD1. CDR3 length equals 13 residues. Trimming cost V 8 bases and J 5 bases; bases outside gene matches: 3. Germline CDR1 is MDHEN and CDR2 is SYDVKM. In nucleotides, the CDR3 is TGTGCCAGCCGGGACAGCCATAATTCACCCCTCCACTTT. This gives the protein CASRDSHNSPLHF. Drawing the rest from reference TRBV28 and TRBJ1-6, the complete variable domain is DVKVTQSSRYLVKRTGEKVFLECVQDMDHENMFWYRQDPGLGLRLIYFSYDVKMKEKGDIPEGYSVSREKKERFSLILESASTNQTSMYLCASRDSHNSPLHFGNGTRLTVT.

This clonotype has at least ten counts. V usage is TRBV27 and J usage is TRBJ1-5, with 12 bases identical to TRBD1. Trimming cost V 3 bases and J 4 bases; bases outside gene matches: 10. The CDR3 is 18 residues long. The germline V gene encodes CDR1 MNHEY and CDR2 SMNVEV (reference sequence). Written as DNA, the CDR3 is TGTGCCAGCAGTTTCCTGGGGACAGGGGGCCTTTCGAATCAGCCCCAGCATTTT. Encoded protein: CASSFLGTGGLSNQPQHF.

This clonotype occurred many times. The chain couples TRBV20-1 to TRBJ2-1, with a tentative D call TRBD1 (5 bases). Trimming stripped 6 bases from V and 6 bases from J, with 12 bases between. Germline V lookup: CDR1 DFQATT, CDR2 SNEGSKA (reference sequence). This CDR3 has 12 amino acids. The CDR3 is CSAPGPGNEQFF. CDR3 sequence (DNA): TGCAGTGCCCCAGGGCCCGGCAATGAGCAGTTCTTC.

This clonotype has a count of ten or more. The chain is built from TRBV20-1 and TRBJ2-7; D perhaps matches TRBD2 (5 bases). Trimming removed 0 bases from V and 0 bases from J, with 6 bases in between. This CDR3 comprises 13 residues. CDR1 and CDR2 from the germline V gene are DFQATT and SNEGSKA (reference sequence). CDR3 loop: CSARDLASYEQYV. CDR3 coding DNA: TGCAGTGCTAGAGATCTAGCCTCCTACGAGCAGTACGTC.

A few counts support this clonotype. The chain joins TRBV30 to TRBJ1-1; 7 bases are a match to TRBD1. The CDR3 covers 13 residues. Unmatched junction bases numbered 14, after V lost 5 bases and J lost 11 bases. Per germline, CDR1 GTSNPN and CDR2 SVGIG (reference sequence). The CDR3 nucleotides are TGTGCCTGGGTGACAGGGAACCGGGTCAGGGCTTTCTTT. Translated: CAWVTGNRVRAFF.

This clonotype was counted at least ten times. The V call is TRBV29-1, the J call TRBJ2-3; no firm D call. The CDR3 runs to 14 residues. Germline loops: CDR1 SQVTM, CDR2 ANQGSEA. Trimming cost V 4 bases and J 4 bases, with 15 bases left between them. The CDR3 region is CSVGPGVRADTQYF. CDR3 in DNA: TGCAGCGTTGGCCCCGGAGTCCGTGCAGATACGCAGTATTTT.

This clonotype has a count of ten or more. The rearrangement links TRBV5-1 to TRBJ2-5; a possible D gene is TRBD1 (5 bases). The V end lost 2 bases, the J end lost 4 bases, and 18 bases lay between the germline ends. CDR3 length: 16 amino acids. The germline V gene encodes CDR1 SGHRS and CDR2 YFSETQ. DNA of the CDR3: TGCGCCAGCAGCTTACCAATCGGCAGGGTGGGAGAGACCCAGTACTTC. Protein sequence: CASSLPIGRVGETQYF.

In its sample, this clonotype was seen many times. The CDR3 protein is CASSYYRGPYEQYF. The DNA for the CDR3 is TGTGCCAGCAGTTACTACCGCGGCCCCTACGAGCAGTACTTC. This rearrangement joins TRBV6-5 to TRBJ2-7; D gene unclear. This CDR3 region has 14 residues. Germline CDR1 MNHEY, CDR2 SVGAGI. V was cut by 1 base and J by 2 bases, with 9 bases left in between.

This clonotype has at least ten counts. The chain is built from TRBV5-4 and TRBJ2-5, with a possible D match to TRBD1 (5 bases). Trimming removed 4 bases at V and 5 bases at J, with 12 bases between. CDR1 is SGHNT and CDR2 is YYREEE in the germline V gene (reference sequence). CDR3 size: 13 residues. The CDR3 nucleotides read TGTGCCAGCAGCCTGGGGCGGTGGGAGACCCAGTACTTC. It codes for CASSLGRWETQYF.

As concerns this clonotype: A much larger clone sits a single nucleotide away, making a read error possible. The rearrangement joins TRBV6-6 to TRBJ2-1; 7 bases map to TRBD2. Germline assignment: CDR1 MNHNY and CDR2 SVGAGI (reference sequence). The CDR3 extends over 14 amino acids. This CDR3 is CASSLGRDYNEQSF. The CDR3 bases are TGTGCCAGCAGTTTAGGGCGGGACTACAATGAGCAGTCCTTC.

A few counts support this clonotype. This rearrangement joins TRBV4-1 to TRBJ2-2, with a possible D match to TRBD1 (6 bases). There are 14 residues in the CDR3. Trimming stripped 5 bases from V and 4 bases from J, with 11 bases between. The germline V gene encodes CDR1 MGHRA and CDR2 YSYEKL. CDR3 sequence: CASSSPRGTGELFF. Written as DNA, the CDR3 is TGCGCCAGCAGCTCACCCAGGGGCACCGGGGAGCTGTTTTTT.

The chain has TRBV2 and TRBJ2-3, with TRBD2 matching over 10 bases. Trimming at V came to 7 bases and at J to 0 bases, leaving 19 bases not matched to a gene. The CDR3 runs 20 residues. CDR1 and CDR2 (germline): SNHLY, FYNNEI. The CDR3 DNA reads as TGTGCCAGCACGGGGGCGGCTAGCGGGAGAGCTACCTATAGCACAGATACGCAGTATTTT. Translation gives CASTGAASGRATYSTDTQYF.

A few counts support this clonotype. This chain uses TRBV12-3 or TRBV12-4 with TRBJ2-2; unclear D gene. With 6 bases removed from V and 10 bases from J, the gap between germline ends came to 12 bases. CDR3 length: 12 amino acids. The CDR3 coding sequence is TGTGCCAGCAGCCCGGACGGCGAGGAGCTGTTTTTT. Translating it yields CASSPDGEELFF.

This clonotype was observed many times. This chain uses TRBV10-3 with TRBJ1-5; D is ambiguous. The CDR3 extends over 16 amino acids. Germline V gene data show CDR1 as ENHRY and CDR2 as SYGVKD. Trimming cost V 0 bases and J 4 bases, with 13 bases left between them. The CDR3, as DNA: TGTGCCATCAGTGAGTCGGCGGGCAGCTTAAATCAGCCCCAGCATTTT. It yields the protein CAISESAGSLNQPQHF.